Reported below is one T cell receptor (beta chain). The CDR3 consists of 15 residues. The V and J ends lost 4 bases and 2 bases respectively, with 15 bases between them. CDR1 is SEHNR and CDR2 is FQNEAQ in the germline V gene (reference sequence). Across several immunoSEQ plates, the genomic DNA of each subset was split evenly. Study processing details: Without quality scores, immunoSEQ junctional reads could not be filtered like full-length reads. This table comes from immunoSEQ multiplex PCR, and its TCRdb copy is limited to in-frame clones, with some not included. The V and J calls and clone size come from that table; D and trimming were worked out from the DNA. Of millions of clones detected, around 90% appear once; the ten largest clones hold about 0.13%. Naive CD4+ cells were CD45RA-selected; the remaining cells were memory. This sample was taken from a study of shared clonotypes between healthy human individuals. About the study: Three plates were used per donor for CD4 naive, three for CD4 memory, two for CD8 naive and one for CD8 memory.

The rearrangement joins TRBV7-9 to TRBJ2-7, with D maybe TRBD2 (7 bases). Sequencing input: naive CD4+ T cells sorted from blood. Subset denoted: CD45RA+ positively selected. This receptor was taken from a man in his late teens or twenties in good health. This chain's CDR3 is CASSSQGRATYEQYF. The CDR3 nucleotides read TGTGCCAGCAGCTCCCAGGGGAGGGCCACCTACGAGCAGTACTTC.